The rows below give T cell receptor beta chains drawn from one sample of a study of early T cells in non-severe SARS-CoV-2 infection. A single record per CDR3 protein comes from TCRdb applying MiXCR to the 5' RACE reads. The data show 38,000 or so distinct CDR3 sequences, roughly 5% seen once. The material sequenced was whole blood. The receptors were sampled from an adult who was a healthcare worker with PCR-confirmed SARS-CoV-2 infection or an uninfected control (not recorded which). Each CDR3 is given with its conserved first and last residue. The order of the fields is V gene, J gene, clone size, D gene, CDR3 protein, CDR3 DNA. D genes are given only for firm matches. Where a row states a size, it is once, few, many or the class of an expanded clone; other rows omit it.

v_gene: TRBV7-9; j_gene: TRBJ2-1; abundance: few; d_gene: TRBD1; CDR3aa: CASSSGTGLINEQFF; CDR3nt: TGTGCCAGCAGCTCGGGGACAGGGCTTATCAATGAGCAGTTCTTC
v_gene: TRBV4-1; j_gene: TRBJ1-5; abundance: many; d_gene: TRBD1; CDR3aa: CASSQDIDTPGGRNSPQHF; CDR3nt: TGCGCCAGCAGCCAAGATATCGATACTCCAGGGGGCCGGAACTCACCCCAGCATTTT
v_gene: TRBV27; j_gene: TRBJ2-1; abundance: many; d_gene: .; CDR3aa: CASNYRAEQVFLHNEQFF; CDR3nt: TGTGCCAGCAACTACAGGGCCGAACAAGTTTTTTTACACAATGAGCAGTTCTTC
v_gene: TRBV30; j_gene: TRBJ2-3; abundance: .; d_gene: .; CDR3aa: CAWSVVSTDTQYF; CDR3nt: TGTGCCTGGAGTGTCGTTAGCACAGATACGCAGTATTTT
v_gene: TRBV5-1; j_gene: TRBJ2-5; abundance: many; d_gene: TRBD2; CDR3aa: CASSLSGGQETQYF; CDR3nt: TGCGCCAGCAGCTTGTCCGGGGGGCAAGAGACCCAGTACTTC
v_gene: TRBV10-3; j_gene: TRBJ2-1; abundance: many; d_gene: TRBD1; CDR3aa: CAISETGGSDEQFF; CDR3nt: TGTGCCATCAGTGAAACAGGGGGCAGCGATGAGCAGTTCTTC
v_gene: TRBV2; j_gene: TRBJ2-2; abundance: few; d_gene: TRBD2; CDR3aa: CASSLAGAMNTGELFF; CDR3nt: TGTGCCAGCTCACTAGCGGGGGCCATGAACACCGGGGAGCTTTTTTTT
v_gene: TRBV30; j_gene: TRBJ1-2; abundance: few; d_gene: .; CDR3aa: CAWSPAGDYGYTF; CDR3nt: TGTGCCTGGAGTCCTGCAGGGGATTATGGCTACACCTTC
v_gene: TRBV12-3/TRBV12-4; j_gene: TRBJ1-1; abundance: many; d_gene: .; CDR3aa: CASKTGGDKEAFF; CDR3nt: TGTGCCAGCAAGACCGGGGGAGATAAAGAAGCTTTCTTT
v_gene: TRBV30; j_gene: TRBJ2-2; abundance: many; d_gene: TRBD1; CDR3aa: CAWRTGVNGELFF; CDR3nt: TGTGCCTGGAGGACAGGGGTAAACGGGGAGCTGTTTTTT
v_gene: TRBV5-6; j_gene: TRBJ2-1; abundance: many; d_gene: .; CDR3aa: CASSYDSSYNEQFF; CDR3nt: TGTGCCAGCAGCTATGACAGTTCCTACAATGAGCAGTTCTTC
v_gene: TRBV13; j_gene: TRBJ2-1; abundance: many; d_gene: TRBD1; CDR3aa: CASSLDPDRGNEQFF; CDR3nt: TGTGCCAGCAGCTTAGACCCTGACAGGGGCAATGAGCAGTTCTTC
v_gene: TRBV27; j_gene: TRBJ2-7; abundance: many; d_gene: .; CDR3aa: CASRGLYEQYF; CDR3nt: TGTGCCAGCAGAGGGCTCTACGAGCAGTACTTC
v_gene: TRBV12-3/TRBV12-4; j_gene: TRBJ2-7; abundance: many; d_gene: TRBD1; CDR3aa: CASSLAETGGDEQYF; CDR3nt: TGTGCCAGCAGTTTAGCGGAGACAGGGGGCGATGAGCAGTACTTC
v_gene: TRBV2; j_gene: TRBJ1-1; abundance: many; d_gene: .; CDR3aa: CATERQEVFF; CDR3nt: TGTGCCACCGAACGACAGGAAGTGTTCTTT
v_gene: TRBV12-3/TRBV12-4; j_gene: TRBJ2-1; abundance: .; d_gene: TRBD1; CDR3aa: CASSWGQGAYNEQFF; CDR3nt: TGTGCCAGCAGTTGGGGACAGGGTGCCTACAATGAGCAGTTCTTC
v_gene: TRBV29-1; j_gene: TRBJ2-3; abundance: many; d_gene: .; CDR3aa: CSADREGDTQYF; CDR3nt: TGCAGCGCCGATCGCGAGGGAGATACGCAGTATTTT
v_gene: TRBV5-1; j_gene: TRBJ1-1; abundance: few; d_gene: .; CDR3aa: CASISHTEAFF; CDR3nt: TGCGCCAGCATTTCGCACACTGAAGCTTTCTTT
v_gene: TRBV4-2; j_gene: TRBJ1-5; abundance: many; d_gene: TRBD1; CDR3aa: CASSHPGQGGQPQHF; CDR3nt: TGTGCCAGCAGCCATCCGGGACAGGGCGGTCAGCCCCAGCATTTT
v_gene: TRBV7-9; j_gene: TRBJ2-7; abundance: many; d_gene: .; CDR3aa: CASSSRDTLYEQYF; CDR3nt: TGTGCCAGCAGCTCCCGGGACACCCTCTACGAGCAGTACTTC
v_gene: TRBV7-2; j_gene: TRBJ2-1; abundance: many; d_gene: .; CDR3aa: CASSERLSYNEQFF; CDR3nt: TGTGCCAGCAGCGAACGTCTATCCTACAATGAGCAGTTCTTC
v_gene: TRBV18; j_gene: TRBJ2-7; abundance: many; d_gene: .; CDR3aa: CASSPQPGTYEQYF; CDR3nt: TGTGCCAGCTCACCACAGCCTGGGACCTACGAGCAGTACTTC
v_gene: TRBV6-1; j_gene: TRBJ2-1; abundance: many; d_gene: TRBD2; CDR3aa: CASSGLVGLRDEQFF; CDR3nt: TGTGCCAGCAGTGGGTTGGTGGGACTAAGGGATGAGCAGTTCTTC
v_gene: TRBV12-3/TRBV12-4; j_gene: TRBJ1-2; abundance: many; d_gene: .; CDR3aa: CASSFRDYSGYTF; CDR3nt: TGTGCCAGCAGTTTCCGGGACTATAGTGGCTACACCTTC
v_gene: TRBV20-1; j_gene: TRBJ1-1; abundance: medium-sized; d_gene: .; CDR3aa: CSARSTGWRNTEAFF; CDR3nt: TGCAGTGCTAGATCAACAGGGTGGAGGAACACTGAAGCTTTCTTT
v_gene: TRBV4-1; j_gene: TRBJ2-5; abundance: .; d_gene: TRBD1; CDR3aa: CASSQEDRGRETQYF; CDR3nt: TGCGCCAGCAGCCAAGAGGACAGGGGACGAGAGACCCAGTACTTC
v_gene: TRBV3-1; j_gene: TRBJ1-1; abundance: few; d_gene: .; CDR3aa: CASSPGGSTNTEAFF; CDR3nt: TGTGCCAGCAGCCCCGGGGGCTCCACGAACACTGAAGCTTTCTTT
v_gene: TRBV12-3/TRBV12-4; j_gene: TRBJ2-2; abundance: many; d_gene: .; CDR3aa: CASLADNTGELFF; CDR3nt: TGTGCCAGCCTTGCAGATAACACCGGGGAGCTGTTTTTT
v_gene: TRBV6-4; j_gene: TRBJ2-3; abundance: many; d_gene: .; CDR3aa: CASSDSTGTIHTQYF; CDR3nt: TGTGCCAGCAGTGACTCAACCGGGACCATTCATACGCAGTATTTT
v_gene: TRBV6-5; j_gene: TRBJ2-7; abundance: few; d_gene: .; CDR3aa: CASSSREEQYF; CDR3nt: TGTGCCAGCAGTTCCCGGGAGGAGCAGTACTTC
v_gene: TRBV6-2/TRBV6-3; j_gene: TRBJ2-1; abundance: many; d_gene: TRBD2; CDR3aa: CASSFPLAGGPSYNEQFF; CDR3nt: TGTGCCAGCAGTTTTCCCTTAGCGGGGGGCCCCTCCTACAATGAGCAGTTCTTC
v_gene: TRBV7-9; j_gene: TRBJ1-1; abundance: many; d_gene: .; CDR3aa: CASSVDGGRTEAFF; CDR3nt: TGTGCCAGCAGTGTTGATGGAGGTCGCACTGAAGCTTTCTTT
v_gene: TRBV5-1; j_gene: TRBJ2-7; abundance: many; d_gene: .; CDR3aa: CASSSTGQNYDEQYF; CDR3nt: TGCGCCAGCAGCTCAACCGGGCAGAACTACGACGAGCAGTACTTC
v_gene: TRBV12-3/TRBV12-4; j_gene: TRBJ1-1; abundance: many; d_gene: .; CDR3aa: CASSFLGAYTEAFF; CDR3nt: TGTGCCAGCAGCTTTCTAGGGGCGTACACTGAAGCTTTCTTT
v_gene: TRBV6-1; j_gene: TRBJ2-3; abundance: many; d_gene: TRBD2; CDR3aa: CASRERDTQYF; CDR3nt: TGTGCCAGCAGGGAGCGGGACACGCAGTATTTT
v_gene: TRBV5-1; j_gene: TRBJ1-2; abundance: many; d_gene: .; CDR3aa: CASNPGRGYYGYTF; CDR3nt: TGCGCCAGCAACCCAGGGAGGGGGTACTATGGCTACACCTTC
v_gene: TRBV18; j_gene: TRBJ1-5; abundance: few; d_gene: TRBD1; CDR3aa: CASSEGARQPQHF; CDR3nt: TGTGCCAGCTCAGAGGGGGCAAGGCAGCCCCAGCATTTT
v_gene: TRBV6-6; j_gene: TRBJ1-5; abundance: many; d_gene: .; CDR3aa: CASSHDPVQPQHF; CDR3nt: TGTGCCAGCAGTCACGACCCAGTACAGCCCCAGCATTTT
v_gene: TRBV6-5; j_gene: TRBJ2-7; abundance: .; d_gene: TRBD1; CDR3aa: CASRRGQGANEQYF; CDR3nt: TGTGCCAGCAGGCGAGGACAGGGGGCCAACGAGCAGTACTTC
v_gene: TRBV6-1; j_gene: TRBJ2-3; abundance: many; d_gene: .; CDR3aa: CASSGLSSTDTQYF; CDR3nt: TGTGCCAGCAGTGGTTTGAGTAGCACAGATACGCAGTATTTT
v_gene: TRBV12-3/TRBV12-4; j_gene: TRBJ1-2; abundance: many; d_gene: .; CDR3aa: CASSFRAGDAYGYTF; CDR3nt: TGTGCCAGCAGTTTTCGGGCAGGGGATGCCTATGGCTACACCTTC
v_gene: TRBV6-1; j_gene: TRBJ2-1; abundance: many; d_gene: .; CDR3aa: CASSVRHESYNEQFF; CDR3nt: TGTGCCAGCAGTGTCCGACACGAATCCTACAATGAGCAGTTCTTC
v_gene: TRBV29-1; j_gene: TRBJ1-1; abundance: many; d_gene: .; CDR3aa: CSGVGNTEAFF; CDR3nt: TGCAGCGGGGTGGGGAACACTGAAGCTTTCTTT
v_gene: TRBV7-8; j_gene: TRBJ1-3; abundance: .; d_gene: .; CDR3aa: CASSLGGLSENTIYF; CDR3nt: TGTGCCAGCAGCTTAGGGGGTCTATCGGAAAACACCATATATTTT
v_gene: TRBV3-1; j_gene: TRBJ2-3; abundance: many; d_gene: .; CDR3aa: CASSQGGATDTQYF; CDR3nt: TGTGCCAGCAGCCAAGGCGGGGCCACAGATACGCAGTATTTT